This T cell receptor (beta chain) was documented in a study of blood T cell repertoires in COVID-19. CDR3 length: 16 amino acids. With 3 bases clipped from V and 3 bases from J, the junction kept 7 bases outside the gene matches. The germline gives CDR1 SGHTA, CDR2 FQGNSA. Assay: immunoSEQ multiplex PCR; the TCRdb copy retains only in-frame clones and omits some. The sample lists about 55,000 clones; around 84% were seen once. This chain links TRBV7-2 with TRBJ1-3; 8 bases align to TRBD1. The specimen was peripheral blood. The receptor comes from a human donor in a cohort sampled during active or convalescent COVID-19. CDR3 sequence reads: CASSFSSGGGGNTIYF. The CDR3, as DNA: TGTGCCAGCAGCTTCTCCTCAGGGGGCGGTGGAAACACCATATATTTT. The whole variable domain, filled in from reference TRBV7-2 and TRBJ1-3, reads GAGVSQSPSNKVTEKGKDVELRCDPISGHTALYWYRQSLGQGLEFLIYFQGNSAPDKSGLPSDRFSAERTGGSVSTLTIQRTQQEDSAVYLCASSFSSGGGGNTIYFGEGSWLTVV.